These 9 T cell receptor beta chains were sequenced from one sample in a study of radiotherapy plus CTLA-4 blockade in lung cancer. Clones were sequenced by immunoSEQ multiplex PCR, and TCRdb holds only the in-frame ones, with some missing. The table shows more than 90,000 clones, with roughly four fifths occurring only once. Sequencing was performed on peripheral blood, taken from a patient treated with radiotherapy plus ipilimumab. These receptor sequences come from a human donor with non-small cell lung cancer that progressed on radiotherapy plus ipilimumab. Some clones in this sample may be carry-over from other donors' samples.

This clone was found once. The chain has TRBV18 and TRBJ1-6, with D tentatively TRBD1 (5 bases). Trimming left V 0 bases short and J 7 bases short, with 10 bases between. This CDR3 region has 15 residues. Germline V gene sequence: CDR1 KGHSH, CDR2 LQKENI. CDR3 bases: TGTGCCAGCTCACCACCGGGACGGGTCAATTCACCCCTCCACTTT. Translating it yields CASSPPGRVNSPLHF.

V usage is TRBV28 and J usage is TRBJ2-2; the D is unclear. The CDR3 sequence is 13 residues long. V lost 7 bases to trimming and J lost 7 bases, with 13 bases between them. Germline lookup yields CDR1 MDHEN and CDR2 SYDVKM. CDR3 DNA: TGTGCCAGCAAGGATCCAGTGAACGGGGAGCTGTTTTTT. It is translated as CASKDPVNGELFF.

The count of this clone is one. The chain recombines TRBV2 with TRBJ2-2; D ambiguous. Germline values: CDR1 SNHLY, CDR2 FYNNEI. V lost 5 bases and J lost 1, with 8 bases in between. The CDR3 totals 14 residues. In DNA, the CDR3 is TGTGCCAGCAGTCTTCGTAGGAACACCGGGGAGCTGTTTTTT. Amino acids: CASSLRRNTGELFF.

The chain recombines TRBV28 with TRBJ1-5; unclear D gene. V dropped 5 bases and J dropped 5 bases, with 13 bases sitting between them. This CDR3 is built from 14 residues. CDR1 is MDHEN and CDR2 is SYDVKM in the germline V gene. CDR3 residues: CASSPPVRYQPQHF. The CDR3 nucleotides read TGTGCCAGCAGTCCCCCAGTAAGATATCAGCCCCAGCATTTT.

The chain carries TRBV7-6 and TRBJ2-2, with D uncertain. Deletions cut 4 bases from V and 2 bases from J, with 5 bases between. Germline V CDR1 and CDR2: SGHVS, FNYEAQ. The CDR3 covers 13 residues. CDR3 protein: CASSYQNTGELFF. DNA of the CDR3: TGTGCCAGCAGCTATCAAAACACCGGGGAGCTGTTTTTT.

Details on this clone: This is likely a read error, given that the CDR3 carries no conserved phenylalanine or tryptophan at its end. It is unclear where the CDR3 begins or ends on the DNA, so no DNA is shown, and the CDR3 is as TCRdb lists it. V usage is TRBV11-2 and J usage is TRBJ1-2; TRBD1, as called in the table, went unchecked against the DNA. The CDR3 region is 13 residues in length, termini included. CDR1 and CDR2 from the germline V gene are SGHAT and FQNNGV. CDR3 amino acids: CASSLDLQGRVES.

This CDR3 is CASSPRTGGSNYGYTF. In DNA form, the CDR3 reads TGCGCCAGCAGCCCTCGGACAGGGGGGAGTAACTATGGCTACACCTTC. The genes are TRBV4-3 and TRBJ1-2, with 10 bases that match TRBD1. Germline assignment: CDR1 LGHNA and CDR2 YSLEER. This CDR3 region has 16 residues. The V gene end was trimmed by 4 bases and the J gene end by 1 base; junction bases not matched to a gene: 6.

The CDR3 region is CASSVVGLGEGTEAFF. The CDR3 coding sequence is TGTGCCAGCAGCGTAGTTGGGTTGGGGGAGGGCACTGAAGCTTTCTTT. The J gene is TRBJ1-1, the V gene TRBV9, with D tentatively TRBD1 (5 bases). V lost 0 bases to trimming and J lost 4 bases, with 16 bases between them. From germline, CDR1 is SGDLS and CDR2 YYNGEE. This CDR3 comprises 16 residues. Full variable domain (outside the CDR3, taken from reference TRBV9 and TRBJ1-1): DSGVTQTPKHLITATGQRVTLRCSPRSGDLSVYWYQQSLDQGLQFLIQYYNGEERAKGNILERFSAQQFPDLHSELNLSSLELGDSALYFCASSVVGLGEGTEAFFGQGTRLTVV.

The chain combines TRBV10-3 with TRBJ1-2, with 9 bases fitting TRBD1. Germline lookup yields CDR1 ENHRY and CDR2 SYGVKD. V trimming: 7 bases; J trimming: 8 bases; junction bases outside the gene matches: 11. CDR3 length equals 14 residues. This CDR3 reads CAIITEGTGIGYTF. The CDR3 bases are TGTGCCATCATCACAGAGGGGACAGGGATAGGCTACACCTTC.